The clone carrying this TCR beta chain was found many times. What it binds is not known. This sample is drawn from a study of T cells after yellow fever vaccination. Study findings and constraints: Re-detected after boosting: most primary clones, 96% of CD4 and less than 90% of CD8.

TCRdb reprocessed the 5' RACE reads via MiXCR and lists one record per CDR3 protein. The data contain about 340,000 distinct CDR3 sequences, around 13% of them singletons. This CDR3 has 15 residues. The germline V and J ends were trimmed by 3 bases and 1 base, with 10 bases remaining between them. The TCR comes from a young man who received the YFV17D yellow fever vaccine. Sequenced material: CD4+ T cells sorted from PBMCs, taken 15 days after the yellow fever booster vaccination. This chain connects TRBV12-3 or TRBV12-4 to TRBJ2-4; no clear D gene. CDR3 loop: CASSFLAGAKNIQYF. CDR3 DNA: TGTGCCAGCAGTTTTCTTGCCGGCGCCAAAAACATTCAGTACTTC.